This TCR beta chain comes out of a study of blood T cell repertoires in COVID-19. Authors' processing steps: Amplifying reference gene primers gave estimates of nucleated cell counts. Method: immunoSEQ multiplex PCR; TCRdb's copy keeps in-frame clones and lacks some. That table supplies the V and J calls and clone size; D and trimming were determined from the DNA. The sample carries about 170,000 clones, approximately 87% recorded once. The sample taken for sequencing was peripheral blood. The clonotype originates from a man aged 18 to 35 with active or convalescent COVID-19.

The CDR3 reads CASSGEYIVSEQYF. The CDR3 DNA reads as TGTGCCAGCAGTGGCGAATATATAGTCTCCGAGCAGTACTTC. This chain links TRBV25-1 with TRBJ2-7; the D is unclear. This CDR3 region has 14 residues. Germline CDR1 reads MGHDK; CDR2 reads SYGVNS. With 4 bases removed from V and 6 bases from J, the gap between germline ends came to 16 bases.